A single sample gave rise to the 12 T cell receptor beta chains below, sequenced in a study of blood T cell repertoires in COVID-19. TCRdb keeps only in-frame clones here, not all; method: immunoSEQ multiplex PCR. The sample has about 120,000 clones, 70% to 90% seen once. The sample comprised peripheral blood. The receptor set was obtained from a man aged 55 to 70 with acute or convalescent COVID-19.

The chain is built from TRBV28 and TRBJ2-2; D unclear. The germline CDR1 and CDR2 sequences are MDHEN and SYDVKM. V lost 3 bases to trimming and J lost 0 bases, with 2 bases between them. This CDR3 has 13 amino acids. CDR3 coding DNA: TGTGCCAGCAGTTTCTCGAACACCGGGGAGCTGTTTTTT. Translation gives CASSFSNTGELFF.

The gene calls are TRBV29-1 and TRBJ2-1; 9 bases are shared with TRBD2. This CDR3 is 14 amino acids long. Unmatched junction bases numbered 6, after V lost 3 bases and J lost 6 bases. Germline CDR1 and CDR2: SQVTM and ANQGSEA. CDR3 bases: TGCAGCGTTGATTGGGTAGCGGGAGCCAATGAGCAGTTCTTC. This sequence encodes CSVDWVAGANEQFF.

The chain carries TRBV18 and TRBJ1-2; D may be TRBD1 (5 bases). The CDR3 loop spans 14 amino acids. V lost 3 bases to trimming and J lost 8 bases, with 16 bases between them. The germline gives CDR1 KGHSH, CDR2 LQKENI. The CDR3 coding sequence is TGTGCCAGCTCACCCCTACGGGGAGGGGAAGGCTACACCTTC. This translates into CASSPLRGGEGYTF.

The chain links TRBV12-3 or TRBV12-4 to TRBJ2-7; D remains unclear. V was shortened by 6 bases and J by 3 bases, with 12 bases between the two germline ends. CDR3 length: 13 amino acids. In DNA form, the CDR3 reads TGTGCCAGCAGCCTAGGCGCGTTCTACGAGCAGTACTTC. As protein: CASSLGAFYEQYF.

The CDR3 here is CASRSLVGTGGTYEQYF. CDR3 DNA: TGCGCCAGCAGAAGTTTGGTTGGGACAGGGGGCACCTACGAGCAGTACTTC. The chain combines TRBV5-1 with TRBJ2-7; the match to TRBD1 covers 12 bases. The CDR3 consists of 17 residues. Trimming cost V 5 bases and J 2 bases; bases outside gene matches: 11. Looked up from germline, CDR1 is SGHRS and CDR2 is YFSETQ.

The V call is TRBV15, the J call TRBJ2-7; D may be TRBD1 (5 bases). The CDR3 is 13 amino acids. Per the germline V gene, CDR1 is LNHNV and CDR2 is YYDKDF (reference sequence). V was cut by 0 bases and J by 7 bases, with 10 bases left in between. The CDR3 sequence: CATSREGLMEQYF. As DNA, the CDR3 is TGTGCCACCAGCAGAGAGGGGCTGATGGAGCAGTACTTC.

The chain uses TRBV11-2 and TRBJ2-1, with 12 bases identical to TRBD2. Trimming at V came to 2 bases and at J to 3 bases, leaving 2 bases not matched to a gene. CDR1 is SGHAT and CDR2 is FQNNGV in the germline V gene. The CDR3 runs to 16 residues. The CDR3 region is CASSLRLAGVYNEQFF. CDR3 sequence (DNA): TGTGCCAGCAGCTTACGACTAGCGGGAGTCTACAATGAGCAGTTCTTC. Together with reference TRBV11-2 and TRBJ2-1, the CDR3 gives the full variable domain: EAGVAQSPRYKIIEKRQSVAFWCNPISGHATLYWYQQILGQGPKLLIQFQNNGVVDDSQLPKDRFSAERLKGVDSTLKIQPAKLEDSAVYLCASSLRLAGVYNEQFFGPGTRLTVL.

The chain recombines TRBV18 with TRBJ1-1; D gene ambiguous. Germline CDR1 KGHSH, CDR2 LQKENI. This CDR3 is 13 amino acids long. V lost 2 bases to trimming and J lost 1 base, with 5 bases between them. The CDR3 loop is CASSPAGNTEAFF. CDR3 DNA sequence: TGTGCCAGCTCACCAGCGGGGAACACTGAAGCTTTCTTT.

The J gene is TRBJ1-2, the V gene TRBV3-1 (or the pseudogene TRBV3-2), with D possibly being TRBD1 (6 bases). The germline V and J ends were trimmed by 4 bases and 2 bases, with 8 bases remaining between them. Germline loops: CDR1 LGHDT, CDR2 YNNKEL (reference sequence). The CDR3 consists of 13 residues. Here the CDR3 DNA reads TGTGCCAGCAGCCCCAGGGGAAACTATGGCTACACCTTC. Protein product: CASSPRGNYGYTF.

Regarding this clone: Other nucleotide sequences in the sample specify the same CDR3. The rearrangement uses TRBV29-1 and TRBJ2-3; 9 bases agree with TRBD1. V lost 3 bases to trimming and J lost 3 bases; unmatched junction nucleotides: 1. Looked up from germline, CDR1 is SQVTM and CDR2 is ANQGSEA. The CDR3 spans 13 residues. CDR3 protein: CSVEGQGTDTQYF. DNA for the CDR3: TGCAGCGTTGAGGGACAGGGAACAGATACGCAGTATTTT.

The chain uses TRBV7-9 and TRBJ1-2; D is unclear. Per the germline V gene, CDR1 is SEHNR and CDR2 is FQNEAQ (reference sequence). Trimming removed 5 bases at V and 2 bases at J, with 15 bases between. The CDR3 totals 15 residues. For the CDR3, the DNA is TGTGCCAGCAGCCCTCTTTCCCAGGCGAACTATGGCTACACCTTC. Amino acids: CASSPLSQANYGYTF.

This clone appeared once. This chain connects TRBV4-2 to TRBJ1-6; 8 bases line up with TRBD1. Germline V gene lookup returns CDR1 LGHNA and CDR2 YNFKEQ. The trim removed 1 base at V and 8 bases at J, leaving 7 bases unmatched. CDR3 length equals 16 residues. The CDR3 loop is CASSQGSDREDSPLHF. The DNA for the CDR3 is TGTGCCAGCAGCCAAGGTTCGGACAGGGAAGATTCACCCCTCCACTTT.